This T cell receptor (beta chain) was obtained from a study of blood T cell repertoires in COVID-19. V gave up 3 bases and J gave up 11 bases, with 10 bases separating them. This CDR3 has 11 residues. The germline gives CDR1 MNHNS, CDR2 SASEGT. The repertoire was sequenced with immunoSEQ multiplex PCR; TCRdb's copy has only in-frame clones and lacks some. The sample shows roughly 100,000 clones, 85% of them seen only once. The sample consisted of peripheral blood. This chain uses TRBV6-1 with TRBJ1-1; the D is unclear. This receptor was taken from a man aged 50 to 59 with acute or convalescent COVID-19. CDR3 sequence reads: CASSDSLSAFF. In DNA, the CDR3 is TGTGCCAGCAGTGATTCACTCTCGGCTTTCTTT.